The sequence of this T cell receptor beta chain was determined in a study of blood T cell repertoires in COVID-19. The assay was immunoSEQ multiplex PCR, and TCRdb's table has in-frame clones only and misses some. The data hold 200,000 to 250,000 clones, with approximately 80% observed a single time. This CDR3 is built from 14 residues. V lost 7 bases to trimming and J lost 2 bases; unmatched junction nucleotides: 7. Germline CDR1 reads MNHEY; CDR2 reads SVGAGI. Source material: peripheral blood. This chain joins TRBV6-5 and TRBJ1-1; 7 positions agree with TRBD1. The source of this sequence is a woman in her late teens or twenties with acute or convalescent COVID-19. The CDR3 nucleotides read TGTGCCAGCAAGAGGACAGGATACAACACTGAAGCTTTCTTT. Translating gives CASKRTGYNTEAFF.